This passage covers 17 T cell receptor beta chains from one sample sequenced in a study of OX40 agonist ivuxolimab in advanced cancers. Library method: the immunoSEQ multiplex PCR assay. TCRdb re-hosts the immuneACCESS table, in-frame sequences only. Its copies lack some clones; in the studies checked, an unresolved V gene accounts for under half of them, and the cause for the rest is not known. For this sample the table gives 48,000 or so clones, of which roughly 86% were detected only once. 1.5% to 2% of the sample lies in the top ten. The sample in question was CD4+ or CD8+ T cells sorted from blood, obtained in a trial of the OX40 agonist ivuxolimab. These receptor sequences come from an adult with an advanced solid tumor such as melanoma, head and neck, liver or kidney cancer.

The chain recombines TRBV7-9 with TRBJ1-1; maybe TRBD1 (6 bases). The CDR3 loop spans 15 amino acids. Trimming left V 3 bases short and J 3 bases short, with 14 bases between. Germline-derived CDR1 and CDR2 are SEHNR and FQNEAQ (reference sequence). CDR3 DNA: TGTGCCAGCAGCTTGGGCGACAGGTTGCACACTGAAGCTTTCTTT. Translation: CASSLGDRLHTEAFF.

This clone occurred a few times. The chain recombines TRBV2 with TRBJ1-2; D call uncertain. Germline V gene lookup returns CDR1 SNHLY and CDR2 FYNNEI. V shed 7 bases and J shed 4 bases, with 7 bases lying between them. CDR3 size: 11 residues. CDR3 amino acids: CASNTLYGYTF. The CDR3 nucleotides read TGTGCCAGCAACACCCTCTATGGCTACACCTTC.

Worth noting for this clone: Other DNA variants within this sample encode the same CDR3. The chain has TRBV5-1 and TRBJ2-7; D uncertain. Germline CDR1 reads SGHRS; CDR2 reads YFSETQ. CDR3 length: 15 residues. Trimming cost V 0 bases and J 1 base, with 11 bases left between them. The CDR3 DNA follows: TGCGCCAGCAGCTTGGATCCCCCGGCTTCCTACGAGCAGTACTTC. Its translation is CASSLDPPASYEQYF. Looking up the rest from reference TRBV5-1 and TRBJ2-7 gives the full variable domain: KAGVTQTPRYLIKTRGQQVTLSCSPISGHRSVSWYQQTPGQGLQFLFEYFSETQRNKGNFPGRFSGRQFSNSRSEMNVSTLELGDSALYLCASSLDPPASYEQYFGPGTRLTVT.

Here the CDR3 reads CASSLTKGSNQPQHF. The CDR3 nucleotides read TGTGCCAGCAGCTTAACGAAGGGTAGCAATCAGCCCCAGCATTTT. This chain links TRBV7-2 with TRBJ1-5; unclear D gene. V shed 2 bases and J shed 0 bases, with 8 bases lying between them. The germline gives CDR1 SGHTA, CDR2 FQGNSA. The CDR3 length is 15 residues.

The CDR3 protein is CASSQAGQVNEKLFF. CDR3 nucleotide sequence: TGCGCCAGCAGCCAGGCGGGACAAGTCAATGAAAAACTGTTTTTT. This chain uses TRBV4-1 with TRBJ1-4; a weak D match, TRBD1 (6 bases). V lost 3 bases to trimming and J lost 5 bases, with 13 bases between them. From germline, CDR1 is MGHRA and CDR2 YSYEKL. The CDR3 has 15 amino acids.

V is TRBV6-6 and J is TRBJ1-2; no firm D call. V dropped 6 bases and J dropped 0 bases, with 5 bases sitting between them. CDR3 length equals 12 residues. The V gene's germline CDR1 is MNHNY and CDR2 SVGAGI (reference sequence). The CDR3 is CASSVTNYGYTF. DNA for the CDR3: TGTGCCAGCAGCGTCACTAACTATGGCTACACCTTC.

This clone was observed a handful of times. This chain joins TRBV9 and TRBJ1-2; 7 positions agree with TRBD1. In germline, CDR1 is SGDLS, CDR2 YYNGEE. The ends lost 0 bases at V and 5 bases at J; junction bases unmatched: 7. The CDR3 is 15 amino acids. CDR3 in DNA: TGTGCCAGCAGCGTAGAGGGCAGGGGGTATTATGGCTACACCTTC. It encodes CASSVEGRGYYGYTF.

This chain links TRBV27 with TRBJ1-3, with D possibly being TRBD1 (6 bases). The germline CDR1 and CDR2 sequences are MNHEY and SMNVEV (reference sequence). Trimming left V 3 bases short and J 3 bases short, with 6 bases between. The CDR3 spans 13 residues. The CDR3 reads CASSLTGGNTIYF. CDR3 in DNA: TGTGCCAGCAGTTTGACAGGTGGAAACACCATATATTTT.

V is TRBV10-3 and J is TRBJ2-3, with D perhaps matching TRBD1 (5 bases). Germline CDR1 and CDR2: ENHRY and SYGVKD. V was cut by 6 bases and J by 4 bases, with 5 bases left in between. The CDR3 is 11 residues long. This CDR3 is CAIRGPDTQYF. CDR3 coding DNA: TGTGCCATCAGGGGGCCAGATACGCAGTATTTT.

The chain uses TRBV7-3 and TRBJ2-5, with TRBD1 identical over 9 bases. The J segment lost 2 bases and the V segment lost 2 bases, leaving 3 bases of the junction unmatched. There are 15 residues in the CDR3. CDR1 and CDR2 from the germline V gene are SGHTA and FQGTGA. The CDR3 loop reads CASSLGDRDQETQYF. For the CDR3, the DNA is TGTGCCAGCAGCTTAGGGGACAGGGATCAAGAGACCCAGTACTTC.

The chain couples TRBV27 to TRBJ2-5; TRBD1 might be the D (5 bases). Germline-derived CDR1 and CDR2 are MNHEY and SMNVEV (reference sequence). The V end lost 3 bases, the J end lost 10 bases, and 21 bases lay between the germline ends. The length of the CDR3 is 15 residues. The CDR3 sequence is CASSFRAPGREDQYF. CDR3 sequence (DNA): TGTGCCAGCAGTTTTAGGGCCCCAGGGCGAGAAGACCAGTACTTC.

The CDR3 spells CASSLTQGQPQHF. The CDR3 nucleotides are TGTGCCAGCAGTCTCACACAGGGTCAGCCCCAGCATTTT. J is TRBJ1-5 and V is TRBV6-4; possible D gene TRBD1, 6 bases. Per germline, CDR1 MRHNA and CDR2 SNTAGT. The CDR3 length is 13 residues. Trimming pared 5 bases from V and 6 bases from J, leaving 11 bases between.

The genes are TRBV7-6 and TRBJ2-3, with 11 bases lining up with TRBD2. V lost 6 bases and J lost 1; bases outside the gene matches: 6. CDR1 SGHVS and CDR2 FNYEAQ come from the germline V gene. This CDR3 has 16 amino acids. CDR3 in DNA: TGTGCCAGCAGTTTCACTAGCGGGAGTCGCACAGATACGCAGTATTTT. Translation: CASSFTSGSRTDTQYF.

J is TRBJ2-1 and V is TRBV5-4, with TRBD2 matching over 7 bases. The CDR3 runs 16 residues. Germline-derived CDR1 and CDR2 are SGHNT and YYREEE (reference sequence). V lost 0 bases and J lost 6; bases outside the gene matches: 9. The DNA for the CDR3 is TGTGCCAGCAGCTTGGGTGGCGAGCGGGGATTCAATGAGCAGTTCTTC. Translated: CASSLGGERGFNEQFF.

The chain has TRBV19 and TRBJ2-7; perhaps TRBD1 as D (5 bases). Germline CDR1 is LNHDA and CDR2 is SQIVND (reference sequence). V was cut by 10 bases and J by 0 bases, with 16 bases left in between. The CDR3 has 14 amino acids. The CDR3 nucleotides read TGTGCCACCGCTCGGACACAAACCTCCTACGAGCAGTACTTC. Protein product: CATARTQTSYEQYF.

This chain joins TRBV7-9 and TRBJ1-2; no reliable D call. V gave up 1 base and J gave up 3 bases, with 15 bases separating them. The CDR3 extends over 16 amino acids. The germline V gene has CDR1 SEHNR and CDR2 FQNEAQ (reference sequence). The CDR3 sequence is CASSLGWAGEYYGYTF. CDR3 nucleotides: TGTGCCAGCAGCTTAGGGTGGGCAGGTGAATACTATGGCTACACCTTC.

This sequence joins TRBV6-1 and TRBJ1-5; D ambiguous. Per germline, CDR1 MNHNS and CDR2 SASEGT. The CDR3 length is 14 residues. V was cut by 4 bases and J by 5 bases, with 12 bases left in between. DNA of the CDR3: TGTGCCAGCAGTGCGTCGGGGAGGGATCAGCCCCAGCATTTT. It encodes CASSASGRDQPQHF.